The 27 T cell receptor beta chains below were found in one sample sequenced in a study of shared clonotypes between healthy human individuals. The method was immunoSEQ multiplex PCR; TCRdb's version includes in-frame clones alone and lacks a portion of them. The sample yields roughly 1,000,000 clones, about 80% seen once. The material sequenced was memory CD4+ T cells from PBMCs. Subset: CD45RA-negative fraction. The origin of the receptors is a man in his late teens or twenties in good health. Some clones in this sample may be carry-over from other donors' samples.

The J gene is TRBJ2-7, the V gene TRBV5-6, with a weak D call TRBD2 (5 bases). The CDR3 length is 16 residues. Per the germline V gene, CDR1 is SGHDT and CDR2 is YYEEEE. The germline V and J ends were trimmed by 5 bases and 1 base, with 19 bases remaining between them. The DNA of the CDR3 is TGTGCCAGCAGTAAGCTGACTATTGGCAAGTCCTACGAGCAGTACTTC. Its translation: CASSKLTIGKSYEQYF.

A remark on this clone: Other nucleotide sequences in the sample specify the same CDR3. The genes are TRBV29-1 and TRBJ1-2; D gene uncertain. Trimming took 2 bases from V and 6 from J, leaving 10 bases between them. This CDR3 region has 12 residues. CDR1 and CDR2 from the germline V gene are SQVTM and ANQGSEA. The CDR3 sequence is CSVERSWDGYTF. In DNA, the CDR3 is TGCAGCGTTGAAAGGAGTTGGGATGGCTACACCTTC. Complete variable domain (other parts from reference TRBV29-1 and TRBJ1-2): SAVISQKPSRDICQRGTSLTIQCQVDSQVTMMFWYRQQPGQSLTLIATANQGSEATYESGFVIDKFPISRPNLTFSTLTVSNMSPEDSSIYLCSVERSWDGYTFGSGTRLTVV.

This sequence joins TRBV5-1 and TRBJ1-1; no definite D call. The CDR3 length is 17 residues. Germline V gene lookup returns CDR1 SGHRS and CDR2 YFSETQ. V lost 0 bases and J 4 bases, leaving 19 bases between the germline ends. The CDR3 region has the DNA TGCGCCAGCAGCTTGGGCGTGGGATCTTTTGAGGTCACTGAAGCTTTCTTT. It encodes CASSLGVGSFEVTEAFF. Variable domain in full (rest from reference TRBV5-1 and TRBJ1-1): KAGVTQTPRYLIKTRGQQVTLSCSPISGHRSVSWYQQTPGQGLQFLFEYFSETQRNKGNFPGRFSGRQFSNSRSEMNVSTLELGDSALYLCASSLGVGSFEVTEAFFGQGTRLTVV.

The chain recombines TRBV4-3 with TRBJ1-1; D remains ambiguous. The CDR3 has 15 residues. The V end lost 1 base, the J end lost 3 bases, and 12 bases lay between the germline ends. Germline-derived CDR1 and CDR2 are LGHNA and YSLEER. The CDR3 region is CASSQVVRADTEAFF. The CDR3 bases are TGCGCCAGCAGCCAAGTCGTTCGCGCCGACACTGAAGCTTTCTTT.

The table lists this clone with a count of one. This chain joins TRBV6-1 and TRBJ2-1; 7 bases fit TRBD1. Trimming removed 4 bases from V and 0 bases from J; junction bases left unmatched: 6. This CDR3 spans 16 amino acids. Looked up from germline, CDR1 is MNHNS and CDR2 is SASEGT. The CDR3 loop reads CASSGTGLSSYNEQFF. DNA of the CDR3: TGTGCCAGCAGTGGGACAGGACTGAGCTCCTACAATGAGCAGTTCTTC.

This chain links TRBV9 with TRBJ1-5; D unclear. The CDR3 extends over 14 amino acids. V was clipped by 0 bases and J by 7 bases, with 11 bases between them. Per the germline V gene, CDR1 is SGDLS and CDR2 is YYNGEE. The CDR3 is CASSVGTDGQPQHF. Here the CDR3 DNA reads TGTGCCAGCAGCGTAGGTACAGATGGCCAGCCCCAGCATTTT. The full variable domain, completed using reference TRBV9 and TRBJ1-5, is DSGVTQTPKHLITATGQRVTLRCSPRSGDLSVYWYQQSLDQGLQFLIQYYNGEERAKGNILERFSAQQFPDLHSELNLSSLELGDSALYFCASSVGTDGQPQHFGDGTRLSIL.

This clone has just a few counts. Other DNA sequences in the sample encode the same CDR3. The chain uses TRBV2 and TRBJ1-5, with D hard to call. Germline V CDR1 and CDR2: SNHLY, FYNNEI. V lost 1 base and J 2 bases, leaving 6 bases between the germline ends. The CDR3 is 14 residues long. CDR3 region: CASSEEVGNQPQHF. CDR3 in DNA: TGTGCCAGCAGTGAAGAAGTGGGCAATCAGCCCCAGCATTTT.

The chain uses TRBV7-9 and TRBJ1-1; D unresolved. The CDR3 loop spans 15 amino acids. Germline V CDR1 and CDR2: SEHNR, FQNEAQ (reference sequence). The V and J ends lost 5 bases and 3 bases respectively, with 16 bases between them. This chain's CDR3 is CASSVTGRTYTEAFF. The CDR3 region has the DNA TGTGCCAGCAGCGTCACTGGAAGAACCTACACTGAAGCTTTCTTT.

The sample holds a few counts of this clone. The rearrangement joins TRBV9 to TRBJ2-3; D remains ambiguous. The CDR3 has 16 residues. The germline V gene has CDR1 SGDLS and CDR2 YYNGEE. V was pared by 4 bases and J by 1 base, with 16 bases between. CDR3 nucleotide sequence: TGTGCCAGCAGCCCCAACCCTAGTTGGGGCACAGATACGCAGTATTTT. It is translated as CASSPNPSWGTDTQYF.

The J gene is TRBJ2-2, the V gene TRBV6-5, with D perhaps TRBD1 (5 bases). The germline CDR1 and CDR2 sequences are MNHEY and SVGAGI. Trimming removed 6 bases from V and 8 bases from J, with 16 bases in between. The CDR3 has 14 amino acids. This CDR3 reads CASRRGRARGELFF. In DNA, the CDR3 is TGTGCCAGCAGAAGGGGAAGGGCTAGGGGGGAGCTGTTTTTT.

Only a few counts were recorded for this clone. The rearrangement links TRBV4-3 to TRBJ1-1, with a tentative D call TRBD1 (6 bases). V was shortened by 0 bases and J by 7 bases, with 9 bases between the two germline ends. Germline V gives CDR1 LGHNA, CDR2 YSLEER. The CDR3 loop spans 13 amino acids. The CDR3 is CASSQDPRGEAFF. DNA of the CDR3: TGCGCCAGCAGCCAAGATCCCAGGGGTGAAGCTTTCTTT.

The CDR3: CASSIAGTEKTQYF. In DNA form, the CDR3 reads TGCGCCAGCAGCATCGCCGGGACAGAAAAGACCCAGTACTTC. The rearrangement uses TRBV5-1 and TRBJ2-5; 7 nucleotides align to TRBD1. CDR1 SGHRS and CDR2 YFSETQ come from the germline V gene. The V segment lost 4 bases and the J segment 6 bases; nucleotides outside the gene matches: 9. The CDR3 contains 14 residues. Full variable domain (outside the CDR3, taken from reference TRBV5-1 and TRBJ2-5): KAGVTQTPRYLIKTRGQQVTLSCSPISGHRSVSWYQQTPGQGLQFLFEYFSETQRNKGNFPGRFSGRQFSNSRSEMNVSTLELGDSALYLCASSIAGTEKTQYFGPGTRLLVL.

CDR3 protein: CASSFPGGEGYGYTF. Here the CDR3 DNA reads TGTGCCAGCAGCTTCCCAGGGGGAGAGGGCTATGGCTACACCTTC. The genes are TRBV5-6 and TRBJ1-2; TRBD1 matches at 7 bases. The length of the CDR3 is 15 residues. V was pared by 2 bases and J by 4 bases, with 8 bases of the junction left unmatched. Germline CDR1 SGHDT, CDR2 YYEEEE.

In the case of this clone: Other DNA sequences of this sample code for an identical CDR3. The chain has TRBV29-1 and TRBJ2-5, with 10 bases identical to TRBD2. The CDR3 has 12 amino acids. V was clipped by 4 bases and J by 4 bases; unmatched bases: 0. Germline values: CDR1 SQVTM, CDR2 ANQGSEA. The CDR3 is CSVGLAGETQYF. CDR3 coding DNA: TGCAGCGTTGGACTAGCGGGAGAGACCCAGTACTTC.

The rearrangement joins TRBV28 to TRBJ2-7; D may be TRBD1 (5 bases). Germline values: CDR1 MDHEN, CDR2 SYDVKM. CDR3 size: 15 residues. V gave up 3 bases and J gave up 0 bases, with 12 bases separating them. The CDR3 DNA reads as TGTGCCAGCAGTTTTCAGGGCATAAGCTCCTACGAGCAGTACTTC. It translates to CASSFQGISSYEQYF. The full variable domain, its missing parts supplied by reference TRBV28 and TRBJ2-7, is DVKVTQSSRYLVKRTGEKVFLECVQDMDHENMFWYRQDPGLGLRLIYFSYDVKMKEKGDIPEGYSVSREKKERFSLILESASTNQTSMYLCASSFQGISSYEQYFGPGTRLTVT.

A remark on this clone: This same CDR3 is encoded by further DNA sequences in the sample. CDR3 in amino acids: CASSVTGDSYNEQFF. The CDR3 DNA follows: TGTGCCAGCAGCGTAACAGGGGACTCCTACAATGAGCAGTTCTTC. The J gene is TRBJ2-1, the V gene TRBV9, with 7 bases matching TRBD1. V shed 1 base and J 0 bases; nucleotides not matched to a gene: 1. Per the germline V gene, CDR1 is SGDLS and CDR2 is YYNGEE. The CDR3 length is 15 residues.

This clone was observed a handful of times. V is TRBV2 and J is TRBJ1-1; tentatively, D is TRBD1 (5 bases). The CDR3 runs 14 residues. Germline V lookup: CDR1 SNHLY, CDR2 FYNNEI. With 7 bases removed from V and 3 bases from J, the gap between germline ends came to 15 bases. As DNA, the CDR3 is TGTGCCAGCACCCTCCGCGCCAGGGACACTGAAGCTTTCTTT. This codes for CASTLRARDTEAFF.

This chain connects TRBV5-4 to TRBJ2-3; D could derive from TRBD1 or TRBD2 (5 bases each). Deletions cut 3 bases from V and 1 base from J, with 21 bases between. The germline V gene encodes CDR1 SGHNT and CDR2 YYREEE (reference sequence). The CDR3 runs 18 residues. CDR3 nucleotide sequence: TGTGCCAGCAGCTCCCCCACGGGGACCGCTGGGCGCACAGATACGCAGTATTTT. Amino acid sequence: CASSSPTGTAGRTDTQYF.

The chain recombines TRBV7-3 with TRBJ2-2; D not resolved. This CDR3 has 14 residues. V lost 4 bases, J lost 5 bases, and 11 bases lay in between. Per the germline V gene, CDR1 is SGHTA and CDR2 is FQGTGA. The chain's CDR3 is CASSSVWLTGELFF. For the CDR3, the DNA is TGTGCCAGCAGCTCAGTTTGGTTAACCGGGGAGCTGTTTTTT.

The table lists this clone with a few counts. The rearrangement joins TRBV7-3 to TRBJ2-7; 9 bases map to TRBD2. The CDR3 is made up of 14 amino acids. The junction had 3 bases not matched to a gene; V was cut back by 0 bases and J by 6 bases. The V gene's germline CDR1 is SGHTA and CDR2 FQGTGA. The CDR3 region has the DNA TGTGCCAGCAGCTTAACCCTAGCGGGAAGCGAGCAGTACTTC. Its translation is CASSLTLAGSEQYF.

This rearrangement joins TRBV10-3 to TRBJ2-5; TRBD1 is a possible D gene (5 bases). The ends were cut back, 0 bases at V and 5 bases at J, with 13 bases in the middle. The CDR3 spans 15 residues. Germline CDR1 reads ENHRY; CDR2 reads SYGVKD. The CDR3 nucleotides read TGTGCCATCAGTGAGTCTTGGGGCCGTGCTGAGACCCAGTACTTC. Translating gives CAISESWGRAETQYF.

V usage is TRBV5-1 and J usage is TRBJ2-1, with TRBD2 matching 10 bases. This CDR3 region has 15 residues. CDR1 is SGHRS and CDR2 is YFSETQ in the germline V gene. J gave up 4 bases and V 2 bases, and 3 bases lay outside the gene matches. Here the CDR3 DNA reads TGCGCCAGCAGCTTCAGCGGGAGGGAATACAATGAGCAGTTCTTC. This encodes CASSFSGREYNEQFF.

The chain employs TRBV28 and TRBJ2-7; D gene ambiguous. Germline V gene lookup returns CDR1 MDHEN and CDR2 SYDVKM. Trimming removed 5 bases at V and 6 bases at J, with 11 bases between. The CDR3 runs to 12 residues. The CDR3 sequence: CASSTPLGEQYF. DNA of the CDR3: TGTGCCAGCAGTACCCCCCTGGGCGAGCAGTACTTC. Complete variable domain (other parts from reference TRBV28 and TRBJ2-7): DVKVTQSSRYLVKRTGEKVFLECVQDMDHENMFWYRQDPGLGLRLIYFSYDVKMKEKGDIPEGYSVSREKKERFSLILESASTNQTSMYLCASSTPLGEQYFGPGTRLTVT.

The chain recombines TRBV6-5 with TRBJ2-5; 9 nucleotides match TRBD1. The CDR3 consists of 14 residues. The germline CDR1 and CDR2 sequences are MNHEY and SVGAGI. J gave up 4 bases and V 6 bases, and 6 bases lay outside the gene matches. CDR3 coding DNA: TGTGCCAGCAGCAGACGGGGACAGGGAGAGACCCAGTACTTC. Translated: CASSRRGQGETQYF.

This clone has a count of ten or more. The chain has TRBV6-5 and TRBJ1-1; D may be TRBD1 (5 bases). V dropped 0 bases and J dropped 4 bases, with 12 bases sitting between them. The CDR3 runs to 15 residues. The germline V gene has CDR1 MNHEY and CDR2 SVGAGI. The CDR3 is CASSYSSREGTEAFF. The CDR3 DNA reads as TGTGCCAGCAGTTACTCTTCCAGGGAGGGCACTGAAGCTTTCTTT.

The rearrangement uses TRBV10-3 and TRBJ1-5, with D possibly being TRBD1 (5 bases). Germline V gene sequence: CDR1 ENHRY, CDR2 SYGVKD. V shed 3 bases and J shed 0 bases, with 9 bases lying between them. There are 15 residues in the CDR3. The DNA for the CDR3 is TGTGCCATCAGTGAAGACAGCTATAGCAATCAGCCCCAGCATTTT. This translates into CAISEDSYSNQPQHF.

This clone appeared a few times. This sequence joins TRBV5-1 and TRBJ1-1; D ambiguous. Trimming pared 7 bases from V and 0 bases from J, leaving 10 bases between. There are 13 residues in the CDR3. Germline values: CDR1 SGHRS, CDR2 YFSETQ. CDR3 nucleotide sequence: TGCGCCAGCCGGAGCGAGATGAACACTGAAGCTTTCTTT. It codes for CASRSEMNTEAFF.